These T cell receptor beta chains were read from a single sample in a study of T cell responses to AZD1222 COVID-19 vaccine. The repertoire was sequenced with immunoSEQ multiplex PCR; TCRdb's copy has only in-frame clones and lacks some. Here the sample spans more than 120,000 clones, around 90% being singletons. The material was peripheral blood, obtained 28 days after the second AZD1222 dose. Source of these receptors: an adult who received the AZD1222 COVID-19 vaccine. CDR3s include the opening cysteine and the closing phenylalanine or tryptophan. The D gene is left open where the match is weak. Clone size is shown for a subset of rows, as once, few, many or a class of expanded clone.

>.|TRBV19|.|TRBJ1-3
CASSIAHSNSGNTIYF
TGTGCCAGTAGTATAGCCCACAGTAACTCTGGAAACACCATATATTTT
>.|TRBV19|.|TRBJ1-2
CASKEMFGGNYGYTF
TGTGCCAGTAAGGAGATGTTCGGGGGAAACTATGGCTACACCTTC
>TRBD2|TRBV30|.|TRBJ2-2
CAWSDWTSGRAGELFF
TGTGCCTGGAGTGATTGGACTAGCGGGAGGGCCGGGGAGCTGTTTTTT
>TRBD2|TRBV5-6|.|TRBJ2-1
CASSLPGLADNEQFF
TGTGCCAGCAGCTTACCGGGACTAGCGGACAATGAGCAGTTCTTC
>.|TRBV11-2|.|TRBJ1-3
CASSPSGNTIYF
TGTGCCAGCAGCCCTTCCGGAAACACCATATATTTT
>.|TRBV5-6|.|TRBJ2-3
CASSGGRRVAAVDTQYF
TGTGCCAGCAGCGGGGGTCGGCGTGTGGCAGCGGTAGATACGCAGTATTTT
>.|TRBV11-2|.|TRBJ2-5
CASSLEWRGGATGETQYF
TGTGCCAGCAGCTTAGAATGGAGGGGTGGAGCAACCGGGGAGACCCAGTACTTC
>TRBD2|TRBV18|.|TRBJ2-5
CASSFSTSGGSETQYF
TGTGCCAGCTCATTCTCGACTAGCGGAGGGTCAGAGACCCAGTACTTC
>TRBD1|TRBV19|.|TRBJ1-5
CASRSQGVGNQPQHF
TGTGCCAGTAGGTCTCAGGGGGTTGGCAATCAGCCCCAGCATTTT
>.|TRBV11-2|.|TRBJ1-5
CASSLGSFNQPQHF
TGTGCCAGCTCCCTCGGCAGCTTCAATCAGCCCCAGCATTTT
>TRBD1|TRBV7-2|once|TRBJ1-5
CASSQRTGYQPQHF
TGTGCCAGCAGCCAAAGGACAGGTTATCAGCCCCAGCATTTT
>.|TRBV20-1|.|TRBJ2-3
CSASPLDTQYF
TGCAGTGCTAGTCCGCTAGATACGCAGTATTTT
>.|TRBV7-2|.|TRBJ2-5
CASSPLRQGTQYF
TGTGCCAGCAGCCCTCTAAGGCAGGGGACCCAGTACTTC
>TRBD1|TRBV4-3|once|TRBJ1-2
CASSHPGTGGSYGYTF
TGCGCCAGCAGCCATCCCGGGACAGGGGGTAGCTATGGCTACACCTTC
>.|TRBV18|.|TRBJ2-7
CASSHRGGLNEQYF
TGTGCCAGCTCACACAGGGGGGGGTTGAACGAGCAGTACTTC
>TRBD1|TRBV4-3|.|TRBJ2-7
CASSQDLGDRVNEQYF
TGCGCCAGCAGCCAAGATCTAGGGGACAGGGTGAACGAGCAGTACTTC
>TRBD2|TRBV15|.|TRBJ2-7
CATTKTSGNWAYEQYF
TGTGCCACCACCAAAACAAGCGGGAATTGGGCCTACGAGCAGTACTTC
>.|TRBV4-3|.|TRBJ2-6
CASSQQGTGANVLTF
TGCGCCAGCAGCCAACAGGGTACTGGGGCCAACGTCCTGACTTTC
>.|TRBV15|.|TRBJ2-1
CATSRVDIFFSSYNEQFF
TGTGCCACCAGCAGAGTGGACATCTTCTTTAGCTCCTACAATGAGCAGTTCTTC
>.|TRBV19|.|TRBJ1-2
CASNQGPYGYTF
TGTGCCAGTAACCAGGGTCCCTATGGCTACACCTTC
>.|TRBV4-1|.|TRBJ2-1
CASSPGHGVAMFF
TGCGCCAGCAGCCCCGGCCACGGAGTCGCGATGTTCTTC
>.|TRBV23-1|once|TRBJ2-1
CASRLQGARAGLPYNEQFF
TGCGCCAGCCGCCTCCAAGGGGCCCGGGCGGGACTTCCCTACAATGAGCAGTTCTTC
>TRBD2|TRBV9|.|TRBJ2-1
CASSETGGTGNEQFF
TGTGCCAGCAGCGAAACGGGAGGAACTGGGAATGAGCAGTTCTTC
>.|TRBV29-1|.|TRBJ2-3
CSSSRLALDTQYF
TGCAGCTCATCCCGGTTGGCCCTCGATACGCAGTATTTT
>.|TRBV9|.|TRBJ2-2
CASSVGTGKNTGELFF
TGTGCCAGCAGCGTAGGCACGGGGAAGAACACCGGGGAGCTGTTTTTT
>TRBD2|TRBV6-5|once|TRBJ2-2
CASTAGGPLSGELFF
TGTGCCAGCACGGCGGGAGGGCCGTTGAGCGGGGAGCTGTTTTTT
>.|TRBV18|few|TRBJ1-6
CASSGQPNSPLHF
TGTGCCAGCTCCGGGCAGCCAAATTCACCCCTCCACTTT
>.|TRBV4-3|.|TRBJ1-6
CASSQELSSPLHF
TGCGCCAGCAGCCAAGAATTGAGTTCACCCCTCCACTTT
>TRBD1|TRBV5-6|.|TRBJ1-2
CASSWPGQGASGGYTF
TGTGCCAGCAGCTGGCCGGGACAGGGAGCTTCTGGTGGCTACACCTTC